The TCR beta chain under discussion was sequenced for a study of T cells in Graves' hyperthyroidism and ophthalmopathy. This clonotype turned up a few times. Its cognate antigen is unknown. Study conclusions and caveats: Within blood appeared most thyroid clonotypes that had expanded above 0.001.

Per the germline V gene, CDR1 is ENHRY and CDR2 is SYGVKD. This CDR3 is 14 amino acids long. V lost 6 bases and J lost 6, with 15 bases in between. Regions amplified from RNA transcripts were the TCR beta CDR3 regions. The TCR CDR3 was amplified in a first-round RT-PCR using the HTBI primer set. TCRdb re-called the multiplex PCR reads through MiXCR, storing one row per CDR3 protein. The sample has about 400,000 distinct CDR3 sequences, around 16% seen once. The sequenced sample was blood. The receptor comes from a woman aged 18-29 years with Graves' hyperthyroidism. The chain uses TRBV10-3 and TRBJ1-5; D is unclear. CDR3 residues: CAISALEDGQPQHF. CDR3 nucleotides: TGTGCCATCAGCGCACTAGAGGACGGTCAGCCCCAGCATTTT.